These T cell receptor beta chains were read from a single sample in a study of blood T cell repertoires in COVID-19. TCRdb keeps only in-frame clones here, not all; method: immunoSEQ multiplex PCR. In the table there are a few hundred thousand clones, roughly 90% of which are singletons. Sample: peripheral blood. Every receptor here comes from a woman in her twenties or thirties with acute or convalescent COVID-19. Both conserved end residues are part of each CDR3.

TRBJ2-5 TRBV3-1/TRBV3-2 CASSQGLETQYF
TRBJ2-5 TRBV9 CASSVPGLAGGETQYF
TRBJ1-2 TRBV5-1 CASSLGRTGGYTF
TRBJ2-1 TRBV3-1/TRBV3-2 CASSYTGGGEREYSYNEQFF
TRBJ2-5 TRBV4-2 CASSQAQGPEETQYF
TRBJ2-7 TRBV4-1 CASSQDQGLAGREQYF
TRBJ2-7 TRBV7-8 CASSLARGGPYEQYF
TRBJ1-5 TRBV18 CASSPGTGSNQPQHF
TRBJ2-1 TRBV20-1 CSASGPGLAEYNEQFF
TRBJ2-2 TRBV11-3 CASSSTSGSYTGELFF
TRBJ1-5 TRBV6-1 CASSERDRADSNQPQHF
TRBJ2-5 TRBV9 CASSVGASGRETQYF
TRBJ2-1 TRBV9 CASSERLADYNEQFF
TRBJ2-1 TRBV11-2 CASSRGLAGGQDEQFF
TRBJ1-2 TRBV2 CASMSLSSWLDYGYTF
TRBJ2-3 TRBV28 CASSPMGKRGDTQYF
TRBJ2-4 TRBV3-1/TRBV3-2 CASSPTGSKLAAHDLAKNIQYF
TRBJ1-2 TRBV30 CAWSRDSYGYTF
TRBJ1-5 TRBV7-9 CASSPTGGSNQPQHF
TRBJ2-3 TRBV9 CASSVGQGVTQYF
TRBJ1-2 TRBV5-5 CASSGGTGNANYGYTF
TRBJ1-1 TRBV25-1 CASSRTGANTEAFF
TRBJ1-1 TRBV7-2 CASSLQILPGGAFF
TRBJ2-3 TRBV5-1 CASSSPSDTQYF
TRBJ2-1 TRBV5-3 CARRLAGDYNEQFF
TRBJ2-1 TRBV19 CASRDLLSLEQFF
TRBJ2-1 TRBV7-8 CASSLSRTGGAGFF
TRBJ2-7 TRBV5-1 CASSTRPGTSGSYEQYF
TRBJ2-1 TRBV19 CASSIVAGGGGEEFF
TRBJ1-3 TRBV5-4 CASSPGGYSGNTIYF
TRBJ1-1 TRBV29-1 CSVEPRPGQGKEAFF
TRBJ1-3 TRBV9 CASSVSRFSGNTIYF
TRBJ2-7 TRBV19 CASSIRGGHSGNEQYF
TRBJ1-5 TRBV7-2 CASSLGDSNQPQHF
TRBJ2-7 TRBV19 CASSAQTGLGEQYF
TRBJ2-7 TRBV10-3 CAIRAGSYEQYF
TRBJ2-2 TRBV9 CASSPWTGVAGELFF
TRBJ1-6 TRBV5-1 CASSRGTATAVRNSPLHF
TRBJ2-1 TRBV11-2 CASSSFSPTSEQFF
TRBJ1-1 TRBV29-1 CSAVGPIAEAFF
TRBJ1-2 TRBV7-8 CASSLRTGPSTNYGYTF
TRBJ2-7 TRBV9 CASSVGLAGTEQYF
TRBJ2-7 TRBV30 CAWSGGLAGEAYEQYF
TRBJ1-4 TRBV5-5 CASSPTTGTGGEKLFF
TRBJ1-5 TRBV30 CAWSEGVDQPQHF
TRBJ2-7 TRBV2 CASQLVVVYEQYF
TRBJ1-1 TRBV7-2 CASSLGGDTEAFF
TRBJ2-7 TRBV5-6 CASSPPGQGTYEQYF
TRBJ2-2 TRBV7-9 CASSLAGGRARSGELFF
TRBJ2-4 TRBV5-4 CASSPDGELAKNIQYF
TRBJ2-7 TRBV11-2 CASSPTRQGMFAYEQYF
TRBJ1-1 TRBV29-1 CSVTGANTEAFF
TRBJ1-6 TRBV19 CASEQGAPFNSPLHF